This passage covers 26 T cell receptor beta chains from one sample sequenced in a study of blood T cell repertoires in COVID-19. TCRdb keeps only in-frame clones here, not all; method: immunoSEQ multiplex PCR. This table holds about 210,000 clones, about nine tenths found once. Material for sequencing was PBMCs or T cells enriched from blood (not recorded which). The receptors shown here come from a man younger than 40 who had recovered from COVID-19.

The chain combines TRBV11-2 with TRBJ2-7; TRBD1 matches at 7 bases. The CDR3 extends over 15 amino acids. Germline V lookup: CDR1 SGHAT, CDR2 FQNNGV. V was clipped by 2 bases and J by 2 bases; unmatched bases: 6. CDR3: CASSLPWTGAYEQYF. CDR3 DNA: TGTGCCAGCAGCTTACCCTGGACAGGCGCCTACGAGCAGTACTTC.

This chain joins TRBV28 and TRBJ1-1; D unresolved. Germline CDR1 is MDHEN and CDR2 is SYDVKM. V lost 6 bases and J lost 4, with 18 bases in between. The CDR3 has 15 amino acids. The CDR3 region is CASSLAGWEGTEAFF. The DNA of the CDR3 is TGTGCCAGCAGCTTGGCTGGGTGGGAGGGCACTGAAGCTTTCTTT.

The chain couples TRBV11-3 to TRBJ2-1; TRBD2 matches 7 bases. This CDR3 comprises 14 residues. V gave up 5 bases and J gave up 4 bases; unmatched junction bases: 5. Per the germline V gene, CDR1 is SGHNT and CDR2 is YENEEA. CDR3 sequence: CASSLSGEYNEQFF. DNA of the CDR3: TGTGCCAGCAGCCTAAGCGGGGAATACAATGAGCAGTTCTTC.

This sequence joins TRBV2 and TRBJ2-5; D perhaps matches TRBD1 (6 bases). Germline V gives CDR1 SNHLY, CDR2 FYNNEI. The germline V and J ends were trimmed by 4 bases and 2 bases, with 17 bases remaining between them. The CDR3 extends over 16 amino acids. The CDR3 reads CASSGWDTSEQETQYF. CDR3 DNA: TGTGCCAGCAGTGGGTGGGACACAAGCGAACAAGAGACCCAGTACTTC.

The chain links TRBV6-5 to TRBJ1-5; D is uncertain. Germline V gives CDR1 MNHEY, CDR2 SVGAGI. The CDR3 totals 15 residues. V was trimmed by 5 bases and J by 3 bases, leaving 14 bases between them. CDR3 sequence (DNA): TGTGCCAGCAGTCCCGCCATAACTTCCAATCAGCCCCAGCATTTT. It yields the protein CASSPAITSNQPQHF.

This clone was recorded only once. V gene TRBV6-5 combines with J gene TRBJ1-2, with 7 bases matching TRBD1. Germline V gives CDR1 MNHEY, CDR2 SVGAGI. The CDR3 length is 14 residues. V trimming: 5 bases; J trimming: 5 bases; junction bases outside the gene matches: 8. For the CDR3, the DNA is TGTGCCAGCAGTCGCGGACAGGAAGGATATGGCTACACCTTC. Translated: CASSRGQEGYGYTF.

This clone was seen more than once but under ten times. V and J are TRBV5-6 and TRBJ1-5; no definite D call. CDR1 is SGHDT, CDR2 YYEEEE, per germline. The CDR3 sequence is 13 residues long. V was pared by 1 base and J by 2 bases, with 4 bases between. The CDR3 sequence is CASSLSGNQPQHF. The CDR3 DNA sequence: TGTGCCAGCAGCTTGTCGGGCAATCAGCCCCAGCATTTT.

The J gene is TRBJ2-1, the V gene TRBV28; TRBD1 agrees at 9 bases. Germline V CDR1 and CDR2: MDHEN, SYDVKM. CDR3 length: 17 amino acids. After removal of 6 bases from V and 7 bases from J, the junction contained 16 bases not matched to a gene. The CDR3 protein is CASSPRSWDRDGNEQFF. The CDR3 DNA sequence: TGTGCCAGCAGCCCCCGGTCTTGGGACAGGGATGGGAATGAGCAGTTCTTC.

The chain uses TRBV19 and TRBJ1-5; no definite D call. CDR3 size: 14 residues. Trimming removed 4 bases from V and 3 bases from J, with 10 bases in between. Germline loops: CDR1 LNHDA, CDR2 SQIVND (reference sequence). CDR3 region: CASSTGGDNQPQHF. CDR3 DNA sequence: TGTGCCAGTAGTACGGGAGGCGACAATCAGCCCCAGCATTTT.

The chain combines TRBV10-3 with TRBJ2-7; 7 positions agree with TRBD1. The trim removed 5 bases at V and 5 bases at J, leaving 6 bases unmatched. This CDR3 is built from 13 residues. Germline values: CDR1 ENHRY, CDR2 SYGVKD. The CDR3 DNA reads as TGTGCCATCAGTTACCGCGACAGGGACGAGCAGTACTTC. It specifies CAISYRDRDEQYF.

The chain combines TRBV28 with TRBJ2-7; 14 positions match TRBD2. Germline assignment: CDR1 MDHEN and CDR2 SYDVKM. The CDR3 totals 16 residues. The trim removed 5 bases at V and 6 bases at J, leaving 9 bases unmatched. The CDR3: CASSPPGLAGVAEQYF. DNA of the CDR3: TGTGCCAGCAGTCCCCCGGGACTAGCGGGAGTTGCCGAGCAGTACTTC.

V gene TRBV5-1 combines with J gene TRBJ2-5, with 10 bases fitting TRBD2. With V trimmed by 3 bases and J by 3 bases, 5 bases remained unmatched. The CDR3 extends over 15 amino acids. CDR1 is SGHRS and CDR2 is YFSETQ in the germline V gene. The DNA of the CDR3 is TGCGCCAGCAGCTCCGGACTAGCGGAGAAAGAGACCCAGTACTTC. Protein sequence: CASSSGLAEKETQYF.

The V gene is TRBV6-7, the J gene TRBJ2-7; the D gene is possibly TRBD1 (5 bases). TRBV6-7 is an ORF, with its function uncertain. The length of the CDR3 is 14 residues. The V end lost 2 bases, the J end lost 3 bases, and 11 bases lay between the germline ends. Here the CDR3 reads CASSYGAGFYEQYF. The CDR3, as DNA: TGTGCCAGCAGTTACGGTGCAGGGTTCTACGAGCAGTACTTC.

The rearrangement uses TRBV3-1 (or the pseudogene TRBV3-2) and TRBJ1-4; D uncertain. Trimming removed 2 bases at V and 10 bases at J, with 11 bases between. This CDR3 has 13 residues. Germline V gives CDR1 LGHDT, CDR2 YNNKEL (reference sequence). CDR3 DNA sequence: TGTGCCAGCAGCCAATCCGGGGTCGGAAAACTGTTTTTT. This sequence encodes CASSQSGVGKLFF.

This clone was recorded once. V is TRBV23-1 and J is TRBJ2-2, with D maybe TRBD2 (7 bases). TRBV23-1 is identified as an open reading frame with a role that is uncertain. V gave up 4 bases and J gave up 4 bases, with 16 bases separating them. This CDR3 is 16 amino acids long. In nucleotides, the CDR3 is TGCGCCAGCAGTCTTTGGGAGGGGGGCGGCACCGGGGAGCTGTTTTTT. Residues: CASSLWEGGGTGELFF.

V gene TRBV10-3 combines with J gene TRBJ2-1, with 10 bases lining up with TRBD2. The CDR3 sequence is 15 residues long. Germline V gives CDR1 ENHRY, CDR2 SYGVKD. With 3 bases clipped from V and 7 bases from J, the junction kept 6 bases outside the gene matches. CDR3 protein: CAISDSGGLRNEQFF. In nucleotides, the CDR3 is TGTGCCATCAGTGATAGCGGGGGGTTACGGAATGAGCAGTTCTTC.

V and J are TRBV5-5 and TRBJ2-2; D is possibly TRBD1 (6 bases). The V and J ends lost 5 bases and 0 bases respectively, with 17 bases between them. CDR1 and CDR2 from the germline V gene are SGHKS and YYEKEE (reference sequence). This CDR3 contains 17 residues. The CDR3 DNA is TGTGCCAGCAGATCGTCCAGGGGCTCCTCGAACACCGGGGAGCTGTTTTTT. Residues: CASRSSRGSSNTGELFF.

The CDR3 spells CASSLTWEGSVGSYNEQFF. DNA of the CDR3: TGTGCCAGCAGCTTAACGTGGGAGGGCTCAGTAGGATCCTACAATGAGCAGTTCTTC. The J gene is TRBJ2-1, the V gene TRBV11-2; TRBD2 agrees at 7 bases. This CDR3 has 19 amino acids. CDR1 is SGHAT and CDR2 is FQNNGV in the germline V gene. The V segment lost 2 bases and the J segment 1 base; nucleotides outside the gene matches: 14.

The V call is TRBV6-5, the J call TRBJ2-7; TRBD1 aligns across 8 bases. CDR3 size: 15 residues. The germline V gene encodes CDR1 MNHEY and CDR2 SVGAGI. Trimming at V came to 6 bases and at J to 7 bases, leaving 14 bases not matched to a gene. The CDR3 region is CASSSPRTGNWEQYF. The CDR3 DNA reads TGTGCCAGCAGCTCCCCAAGGACAGGGAATTGGGAGCAGTACTTC.

This chain joins TRBV5-1 and TRBJ2-2, with TRBD2 as a possible D gene (6 bases). V lost 0 bases to trimming and J lost 4 bases, with 13 bases between them. The CDR3 is made up of 16 amino acids. The germline CDR1 and CDR2 sequences are SGHRS and YFSETQ. CDR3 nucleotides: TGCGCCAGCAGCTTGGTTGGAGGGGTTCCCACCGGGGAGCTGTTTTTT. It translates to CASSLVGGVPTGELFF. The entire variable domain, with the rest obtained from reference TRBV5-1 and TRBJ2-2, is as follows: KAGVTQTPRYLIKTRGQQVTLSCSPISGHRSVSWYQQTPGQGLQFLFEYFSETQRNKGNFPGRFSGRQFSNSRSEMNVSTLELGDSALYLCASSLVGGVPTGELFFGEGSRLTVL.

V usage is TRBV11-2 and J usage is TRBJ1-3, with 7 bases aligning to TRBD1. Germline V gives CDR1 SGHAT, CDR2 FQNNGV. V shed 1 base, J shed 0 bases, and the junction held 9 bases outside the gene matches. The CDR3 contains 18 residues. CDR3 nucleotides: TGTGCCAGCAGCTTAGGCGGGACAGTTCATAGCTCTGGAAACACCATATATTTT. Translating it yields CASSLGGTVHSSGNTIYF. Using reference TRBV11-2 and TRBJ1-3 for the parts outside the CDR3, the full variable domain is EAGVAQSPRYKIIEKRQSVAFWCNPISGHATLYWYQQILGQGPKLLIQFQNNGVVDDSQLPKDRFSAERLKGVDSTLKIQPAKLEDSAVYLCASSLGGTVHSSGNTIYFGEGSWLTVV.

This clone was seen at least ten times. The chain links TRBV30 to TRBJ1-2; 8 bases line up with TRBD1. The CDR3 has 13 residues. The germline CDR1 and CDR2 sequences are GTSNPN and SVGIG (reference sequence). V shed 4 bases, J shed 7 bases, and the junction held 8 bases outside the gene matches. Here the CDR3 reads CAWKAGGTGGYTF. The CDR3 bases are TGTGCCTGGAAGGCAGGGGGGACAGGTGGCTACACCTTC.

The V call is TRBV5-1, the J call TRBJ2-2; D ambiguous. The CDR3 totals 14 residues. The germline V gene encodes CDR1 SGHRS and CDR2 YFSETQ. Trimming pared 1 base from V and 5 bases from J, leaving 9 bases between. As DNA, the CDR3 is TGCGCCAGCAGCTTGTCCCAGTCTACCGGGGAGCTGTTTTTT. As protein: CASSLSQSTGELFF.

The chain uses TRBV27 and TRBJ2-7, with D possibly matching TRBD1 (6 bases). Germline lookup yields CDR1 MNHEY and CDR2 SMNVEV (reference sequence). Deletions cut 4 bases from V and 2 bases from J, with 12 bases between. The CDR3 covers 14 residues. This chain's CDR3 is CASSYRQDPYEQYF. The CDR3 DNA sequence: TGTGCCAGCAGTTACCGACAGGATCCCTACGAGCAGTACTTC.

V and J are TRBV7-9 and TRBJ1-2, with TRBD1 identical over 7 bases. The CDR3 has 13 residues. V lost 5 bases and J lost 9; bases outside the gene matches: 9. Germline CDR1 and CDR2: SEHNR and FQNEAQ (reference sequence). The DNA for the CDR3 is TGTGCCAGCAGCGATACAGGGGATCTGAGCTACACCTTC. Its protein is CASSDTGDLSYTF.

As DNA, the CDR3 is TGTGCCAGCAGAACGGCTAGCGGGAGGAGGGCAGATACGCAGTATTTT. It codes for CASRTASGRRADTQYF. J is TRBJ2-3 and V is TRBV5-4; 11 bases map to TRBD2. CDR3 length equals 16 residues. Per the germline V gene, CDR1 is SGHNT and CDR2 is YYREEE (reference sequence). V lost 5 bases, J lost 4 bases, and 9 bases stayed unmatched. The full variable domain, completed using reference TRBV5-4 and TRBJ2-3, is ETGVTQSPTHLIKTRGQQVTLRCSSQSGHNTVSWYQQALGQGPQFIFQYYREEENGRGNFPPRFSGLQFPNYSSELNVNALELDDSALYLCASRTASGRRADTQYFGPGTRLTVL.